Shown below are 28 T cell receptor beta chains from a single sample sequenced in a study of shared clonotypes between healthy human individuals. TCRdb's table, derived via immunoSEQ multiplex PCR, lists solely in-frame clones and lacks some. Among 2 million to 2.5 million clones listed, over 85% were seen once. The sample was naive CD4+ T cells from PBMCs. Subset of the sample: CD45RA+ positively selected. The receptor set was obtained from a man aged 18 to 35 in good health. Some clones in this sample may be carry-over from other donors' samples.

The chain links TRBV5-1 to TRBJ2-3; perhaps D is TRBD1 or TRBD2 (5 bases each). This CDR3 spans 16 amino acids. Trimming stripped 3 bases from V and 6 bases from J, with 20 bases between. The germline CDR1 and CDR2 sequences are SGHRS and YFSETQ. CDR3 region: CASSSLGTGGRDTQYF. The CDR3 region has the DNA TGCGCCAGCAGCTCCTTAGGGACGGGTGGCCGGGATACGCAGTATTTT. Complete variable domain (other parts from reference TRBV5-1 and TRBJ2-3): KAGVTQTPRYLIKTRGQQVTLSCSPISGHRSVSWYQQTPGQGLQFLFEYFSETQRNKGNFPGRFSGRQFSNSRSEMNVSTLELGDSALYLCASSSLGTGGRDTQYFGPGTRLTVL.

V and J are TRBV5-1 and TRBJ2-7, with a tentative D call TRBD2 (6 bases). The CDR3 has 17 amino acids. Germline values: CDR1 SGHRS, CDR2 YFSETQ. Trimming left V 4 bases short and J 0 bases short, with 20 bases between. DNA of the CDR3: TGCGCCAGCAGCCCCGGCGGGCGGGGCGGCAGCTCCTACGAGCAGTACTTC. Its protein product is CASSPGGRGGSSYEQYF.

This clone was observed once. This chain joins TRBV7-8 and TRBJ2-7; the match to TRBD2 covers 13 bases. The CDR3 has 17 residues. Germline V CDR1 and CDR2: SGHVS, FQNEAQ. Trimming cost V 1 base and J 2 bases; bases outside gene matches: 5. CDR3 sequence: CASSLDVGLAGAYEQYF. The DNA for the CDR3 is TGTGCCAGCAGCTTAGACGTCGGACTAGCGGGAGCCTACGAGCAGTACTTC.

The rearrangement joins TRBV5-5 to TRBJ1-1; TRBD1 might be the D (5 bases). In germline, CDR1 is SGHKS, CDR2 YYEKEE (reference sequence). The length of the CDR3 is 16 residues. V lost 3 bases, J lost 2 bases, and 17 bases lay in between. This chain's CDR3 is CASSWAEMRGNTEAFF. For the CDR3, the DNA is TGTGCCAGCAGCTGGGCCGAAATGAGGGGTAACACTGAAGCTTTCTTT.

The CDR3 DNA reads as TGTGCCAGCTCACCAACAAGACAGGACAGGAACATTCAGTACTTC. Residues: CASSPTRQDRNIQYF. The genes are TRBV18 and TRBJ2-4; 7 positions agree with TRBD1. With V trimmed by 2 bases and J by 7 bases, 8 bases remained unmatched. Germline CDR1 KGHSH, CDR2 LQKENI. The CDR3 loop spans 15 amino acids.

The genes are TRBV28 and TRBJ2-2, with TRBD1 identical over 7 bases. V lost 5 bases to trimming and J lost 1 base; unmatched junction nucleotides: 4. The CDR3 runs 15 residues. Per germline, CDR1 MDHEN and CDR2 SYDVKM. The chain's CDR3 is CASSTDRKNTGELFF. The CDR3 nucleotides read TGTGCCAGCAGTACGGACAGGAAGAACACCGGGGAGCTGTTTTTT.

CDR3 nucleotide sequence: TGTGCCAGCAGCCGTGGACAGGGGGTTTACGGCTACACCTTC. It specifies CASSRGQGVYGYTF. V and J are TRBV7-9 and TRBJ1-2; TRBD1 aligns across 10 bases. Germline V CDR1 and CDR2: SEHNR, FQNEAQ (reference sequence). CDR3 size: 14 residues. The junction had 8 bases not matched to a gene; V was cut back by 5 bases and J by 8 bases.

The CDR3 loop is CASSQYSTGRLPQHF. CDR3 coding DNA: TGTGCCAGCAGCCAGTACTCGACAGGGCGTCTGCCCCAGCATTTT. The chain joins TRBV5-6 to TRBJ1-5, with TRBD1 matching over 7 bases. CDR1 and CDR2 (germline): SGHDT, YYEEEE. This CDR3 comprises 15 residues. Losses at the gene ends were 4 bases for V and 9 bases for J; bases not matched to a gene: 13.

The chain employs TRBV10-3 and TRBJ2-3; D is tentatively TRBD1 or TRBD2 (6 bases each). This CDR3 region has 14 residues. V lost 7 bases, J lost 1 base, and 12 bases lay in between. Per the germline V gene, CDR1 is ENHRY and CDR2 is SYGVKD. CDR3 DNA sequence: TGTGCCATCAATCCGGGGGCGGGCACAGATACGCAGTATTTT. Translation: CAINPGAGTDTQYF.

The CDR3 nucleotides read TGCGCCAGCAGCTTTAGGACAGGGGGCGGAGAGACCCAGTACTTC. As protein: CASSFRTGGGETQYF. The chain carries TRBV5-1 and TRBJ2-5, with TRBD1 matching over 11 bases. Germline CDR1 is SGHRS and CDR2 is YFSETQ. The trim removed 2 bases at V and 4 bases at J, leaving 4 bases unmatched. The CDR3 runs to 15 residues.

The gene calls are TRBV5-1 and TRBJ2-1, with 7 bases identical to TRBD1. The V gene's germline CDR1 is SGHRS and CDR2 YFSETQ. CDR3 length equals 15 residues. The ends lost 4 bases at V and 3 bases at J; junction bases unmatched: 7. In DNA, the CDR3 is TGCGCCAGCAGCACCGGGGACAGACTCTACAATGAGCAGTTCTTC. It codes for CASSTGDRLYNEQFF.

This chain joins TRBV28 and TRBJ1-2; D gene unclear. The CDR3 has 16 residues. CDR1 and CDR2 (germline): MDHEN, SYDVKM. V dropped 7 bases and J dropped 1 base, with 19 bases sitting between them. The chain's CDR3 is CASKGPKIRSNYGYTF. Written as DNA, the CDR3 is TGTGCCAGCAAAGGGCCCAAAATTAGGAGTAACTATGGCTACACCTTC.

The chain joins TRBV5-4 to TRBJ1-2; TRBD1 might be the D (5 bases). Germline-derived CDR1 and CDR2 are SGHNT and YYREEE (reference sequence). V gave up 4 bases and J gave up 5 bases, with 12 bases separating them. This CDR3 spans 13 amino acids. CDR3 in amino acids: CASSIQESYGYTF. Written as DNA, the CDR3 is TGTGCCAGCAGCATACAGGAGTCTTATGGCTACACCTTC.

This chain joins TRBV28 and TRBJ2-7; D is possibly TRBD2 (5 bases). Germline V gives CDR1 MDHEN, CDR2 SYDVKM. V was pared by 6 bases and J by 3 bases, with 15 bases between. This CDR3 spans 14 amino acids. The CDR3 here is CASRTPGNSYEQYF. The CDR3 DNA reads as TGTGCCAGCAGAACCCCCGGGAACAGCTACGAGCAGTACTTC.

The chain employs TRBV5-1 and TRBJ2-1; TRBD1 is a possible D gene (6 bases). Germline-derived CDR1 and CDR2 are SGHRS and YFSETQ. Trimming left V 4 bases short and J 2 bases short, with 13 bases between. The CDR3 loop spans 15 amino acids. The CDR3 DNA reads as TGCGCCAGCAGCGAAACAGGGACCCCCTACAATGAGCAGTTCTTC. Translating it yields CASSETGTPYNEQFF.

V usage is TRBV7-2 and J usage is TRBJ2-1; tentatively, D is TRBD2 (7 bases). The CDR3 spans 16 residues. Trimming left V 0 bases short and J 8 bases short, with 17 bases between. Germline V gives CDR1 SGHTA, CDR2 FQGNSA. The CDR3 DNA reads TGTGCCAGCAGCTTAGCGCCCGGGGGGCCGGGGGATGAGCAGTTCTTC. Protein: CASSLAPGGPGDEQFF.

The chain has TRBV2 and TRBJ1-5; the match to TRBD1 covers 7 bases. The CDR3 is made up of 13 amino acids. Trimming removed 7 bases from V and 11 bases from J; junction bases left unmatched: 11. Germline V lookup: CDR1 SNHLY, CDR2 FYNNEI. CDR3 loop: CASTGGPQGAQHF. The CDR3 coding sequence is TGTGCCAGCACGGGGGGTCCCCAGGGGGCCCAGCATTTT.

V is TRBV18 and J is TRBJ2-1, with 10 bases matching TRBD2. The V gene end was trimmed by 3 bases and the J gene end by 8 bases; junction bases not matched to a gene: 7. Germline V gene data show CDR1 as KGHSH and CDR2 as LQKENI. CDR3 size: 15 residues. CDR3 sequence (DNA): TGTGCCAGCTCACCGGGGAGCGGGAGGGCCGATGAGCAGTTCTTC. Translating gives CASSPGSGRADEQFF.

The CDR3 reads CASSLFGRDAEAFF. CDR3 nucleotide sequence: TGTGCCAGCAGTTTATTTGGCAGGGACGCTGAAGCTTTCTTT. The chain joins TRBV27 to TRBJ1-1, with D possibly TRBD1 on 5 matching bases. This CDR3 spans 14 amino acids. CDR1 and CDR2 (germline): MNHEY, SMNVEV (reference sequence). The germline V and J ends were trimmed by 1 base and 6 bases, with 12 bases remaining between them.

The chain links TRBV19 to TRBJ2-7; TRBD1 might be the D (5 bases). The CDR3 contains 14 residues. In germline, CDR1 is LNHDA, CDR2 SQIVND (reference sequence). V shed 4 bases and J shed 6 bases, with 16 bases lying between them. Here the CDR3 reads CASSTPGLVGEQYF. In DNA form, the CDR3 reads TGTGCCAGTAGTACGCCAGGGTTGGTGGGCGAGCAGTACTTC. The whole variable domain, filled in from reference TRBV19 and TRBJ2-7, reads DGGITQSPKYLFRKEGQNVTLSCEQNLNHDAMYWYRQDPGQGLRLIYYSQIVNDFQKGDIAEGYSVSREKKESFPLTVTSAQKNPTAFYLCASSTPGLVGEQYFGPGTRLTVT.

The chain employs TRBV29-1 and TRBJ1-6; no firm D call. Trimming cost V 4 bases and J 10 bases, with 14 bases left between them. Germline assignment: CDR1 SQVTM and CDR2 ANQGSEA. This CDR3 has 13 amino acids. CDR3 protein: CSVASTPGSPLHF. The CDR3 DNA reads TGCAGCGTTGCGTCCACCCCAGGCTCACCCCTCCACTTT. Full variable domain (rest looked up from reference TRBV29-1 and TRBJ1-6): SAVISQKPSRDICQRGTSLTIQCQVDSQVTMMFWYRQQPGQSLTLIATANQGSEATYESGFVIDKFPISRPNLTFSTLTVSNMSPEDSSIYLCSVASTPGSPLHFGNGTRLTVT.

The rearrangement uses TRBV4-3 and TRBJ2-7, with 9 positions matching TRBD2. CDR1 and CDR2 from the germline V gene are LGHNA and YSLEER. Germline trimming cut 0 bases from V and 4 bases from J; bases unmatched to any gene: 13. The CDR3 contains 18 residues. The CDR3 loop is CASSQDWVEVSGSYEQYF. CDR3 DNA sequence: TGCGCCAGCAGCCAAGATTGGGTTGAGGTTAGCGGGAGTTACGAGCAGTACTTC.

This chain joins TRBV6-1 and TRBJ2-1; 8 bases are shared with TRBD2. Germline CDR1 MNHNS, CDR2 SASEGT. The V and J ends lost 10 bases and 4 bases, in that order; junction bases with no gene match: 9. This CDR3 spans 14 amino acids. In DNA, the CDR3 is TGTGCCACCGAAGCGGGAGCATTGTACAATGAGCAGTTCTTC. Its translation is CATEAGALYNEQFF.

V and J are TRBV9 and TRBJ2-1, with TRBD2 identical over 10 bases. The CDR3 totals 15 residues. V lost 0 bases and J lost 7; bases outside the gene matches: 4. Germline V gene lookup returns CDR1 SGDLS and CDR2 YYNGEE. The CDR3 DNA reads TGTGCCAGCAGCGTAGGAGCGGGAGGGCCTAATGAGCAGTTCTTC. Translation: CASSVGAGGPNEQFF. The whole variable domain, remainder taken from reference TRBV9 and TRBJ2-1, is DSGVTQTPKHLITATGQRVTLRCSPRSGDLSVYWYQQSLDQGLQFLIQYYNGEERAKGNILERFSAQQFPDLHSELNLSSLELGDSALYFCASSVGAGGPNEQFFGPGTRLTVL.

This clone was seen a single time. The gene calls are TRBV2 and TRBJ2-3, with 9 positions matching TRBD2. Trimming at V came to 3 bases and at J to 4 bases, leaving 5 bases not matched to a gene. The germline V gene encodes CDR1 SNHLY and CDR2 FYNNEI. This CDR3 is 15 amino acids long. The CDR3 here is CASSEFSGSADTQYF. CDR3 nucleotide sequence: TGTGCCAGCAGTGAGTTTAGCGGGAGTGCAGATACGCAGTATTTT. The full variable domain, its missing parts supplied by reference TRBV2 and TRBJ2-3, is EPEVTQTPSHQVTQMGQEVILRCVPISNHLYFYWYRQILGQKVEFLVSFYNNEISEKSEIFDDQFSVERPDGSNFTLKIRSTKLEDSAMYFCASSEFSGSADTQYFGPGTRLTVL.

The V call is TRBV28, the J call TRBJ1-2; D unresolved. This CDR3 comprises 12 residues. The germline V gene encodes CDR1 MDHEN and CDR2 SYDVKM. The germline V and J ends were trimmed by 8 bases and 2 bases, with 9 bases remaining between them. CDR3 nucleotide sequence: TGTGCCAGCGCGGACGGGAACTATGGCTACACCTTC. Encoded protein: CASADGNYGYTF.

Details on this clone: This CDR3 is also generated by other DNA sequences in the sample. The chain has TRBV19 and TRBJ2-3; weak D call: TRBD2 (5 bases). Trimming pared 5 bases from V and 0 bases from J, leaving 9 bases between. The CDR3 runs to 14 residues. The germline gives CDR1 LNHDA, CDR2 SQIVND (reference sequence). As DNA, the CDR3 is TGTGCCAGTAGTTTCGGCGGGAGCACAGATACGCAGTATTTT. Protein sequence: CASSFGGSTDTQYF.

The V gene is TRBV19, the J gene TRBJ2-7; D could derive from TRBD1 or TRBD2 (5 bases each). The germline V gene has CDR1 LNHDA and CDR2 SQIVND (reference sequence). Trimming removed 4 bases from V and 6 bases from J, with 13 bases in between. This CDR3 is 13 amino acids long. The CDR3 sequence: CASSTGPRGEQYF. CDR3 DNA: TGTGCCAGTAGTACGGGACCCCGGGGCGAGCAGTACTTC.